This TCR beta chain was identified in a study of T cells in Graves' hyperthyroidism and ophthalmopathy. Study-wide results and limits: Ophthalmopathy was model-predicted a median approximately 6.4 months pre-onset.

Those patients with uncontrolled infection, other autoimmune disease, pregnancy or lactation were excluded. RNA transcripts were the template for amplifying TCR beta CDR3 regions. The HTBI primer set drove a first-round RT-PCR of the TCR CDR3. Each CDR3 protein is one row after TCRdb ran MiXCR on the multiplex PCR reads. The sample shows over 350,000 distinct CDR3 sequences, about an eighth of them seen only once. This clonotype was counted at least ten times. Its antigen is currently unknown. The CDR3 runs 13 residues. Germline V gives CDR1 ENHRY, CDR2 SYGVKD. The germline V and J ends were trimmed by 4 bases and 6 bases, with 12 bases remaining between them.

Sequencing was performed on blood. The sequence was collected from a man in his fifties or sixties with Graves' ophthalmopathy. This sequence joins TRBV10-3 and TRBJ1-1; the D gene is possibly TRBD1 (5 bases). The CDR3 region has the DNA TGTGCCATCAGTGTGTCAGGGAGGTCTGAAGCTTTCTTT. This translates into CAISVSGRSEAFF.